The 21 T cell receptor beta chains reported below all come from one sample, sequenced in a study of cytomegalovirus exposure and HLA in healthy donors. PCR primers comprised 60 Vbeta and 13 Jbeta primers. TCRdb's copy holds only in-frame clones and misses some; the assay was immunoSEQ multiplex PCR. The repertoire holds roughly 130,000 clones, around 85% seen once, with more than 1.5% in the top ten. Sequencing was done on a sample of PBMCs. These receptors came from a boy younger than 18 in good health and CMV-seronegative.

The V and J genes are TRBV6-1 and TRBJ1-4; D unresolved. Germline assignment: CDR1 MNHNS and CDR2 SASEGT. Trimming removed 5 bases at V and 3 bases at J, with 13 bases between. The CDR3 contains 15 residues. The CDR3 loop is CASSPSRLSNEKLFF. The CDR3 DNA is TGTGCCAGCAGTCCGAGCAGGCTGTCTAATGAAAAACTGTTTTTT.

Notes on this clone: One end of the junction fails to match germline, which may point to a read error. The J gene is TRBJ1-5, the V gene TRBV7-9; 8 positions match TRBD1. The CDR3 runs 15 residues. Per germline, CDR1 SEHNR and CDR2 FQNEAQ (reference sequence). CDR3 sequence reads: CSSSSDRVPYQPQHF. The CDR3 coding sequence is TGTTCCAGCAGCTCGGACAGGGTCCCCTATCAGCCCCAGCATTTT.

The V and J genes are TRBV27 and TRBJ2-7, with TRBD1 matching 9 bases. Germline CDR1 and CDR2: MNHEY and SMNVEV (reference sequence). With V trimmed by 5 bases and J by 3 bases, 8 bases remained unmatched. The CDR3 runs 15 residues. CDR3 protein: CASSRRPGQGYEQYF. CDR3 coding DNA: TGTGCCAGCAGTCGACGACCGGGACAGGGCTACGAGCAGTACTTC.

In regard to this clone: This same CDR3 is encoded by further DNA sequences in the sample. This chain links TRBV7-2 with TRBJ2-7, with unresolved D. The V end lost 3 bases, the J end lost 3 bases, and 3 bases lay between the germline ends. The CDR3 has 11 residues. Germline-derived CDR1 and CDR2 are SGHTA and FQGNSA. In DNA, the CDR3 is TGTGCCAGCAGCTTCAACTACGAGCAGTACTTC. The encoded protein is CASSFNYEQYF.

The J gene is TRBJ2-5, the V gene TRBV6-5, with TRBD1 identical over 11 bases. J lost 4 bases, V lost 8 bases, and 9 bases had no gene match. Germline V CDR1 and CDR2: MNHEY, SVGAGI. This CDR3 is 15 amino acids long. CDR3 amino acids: CASGGTGGYGETQYF. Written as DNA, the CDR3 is TGTGCCAGCGGGGGGACAGGGGGATACGGAGAGACCCAGTACTTC.

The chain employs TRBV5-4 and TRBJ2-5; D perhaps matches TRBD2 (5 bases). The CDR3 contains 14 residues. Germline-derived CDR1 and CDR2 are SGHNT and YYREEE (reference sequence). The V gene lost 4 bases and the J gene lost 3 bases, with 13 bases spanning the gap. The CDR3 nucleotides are TGTGCCAGCAGCGGCAATAGCGCTAAAGAGACCCAGTACTTC. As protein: CASSGNSAKETQYF.

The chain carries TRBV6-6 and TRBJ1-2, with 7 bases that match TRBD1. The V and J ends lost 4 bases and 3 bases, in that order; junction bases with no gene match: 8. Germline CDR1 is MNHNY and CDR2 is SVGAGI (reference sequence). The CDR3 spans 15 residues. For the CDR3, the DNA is TGTGCCAGCAGTTCCGAAGGGACAGCCTACTATGGCTACACCTTC. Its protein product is CASSSEGTAYYGYTF.

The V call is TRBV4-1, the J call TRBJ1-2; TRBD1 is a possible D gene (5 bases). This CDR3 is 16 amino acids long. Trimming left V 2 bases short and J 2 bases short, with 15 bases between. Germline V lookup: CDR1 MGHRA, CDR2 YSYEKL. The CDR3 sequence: CASSQPRAGVNYGYTF. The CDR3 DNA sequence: TGCGCCAGCAGCCAACCTAGGGCGGGGGTGAACTATGGCTACACCTTC.

CDR3 amino acids: CASSPGTGNSPLHF. The CDR3 bases are TGTGCCAGCAGTCCCGGGACAGGGAATTCACCCCTCCACTTT. This chain links TRBV5-4 with TRBJ1-6; 9 positions match TRBD1. CDR1 SGHNT and CDR2 YYREEE come from the germline V gene (reference sequence). Germline trimming cut 5 bases from V and 7 bases from J; bases unmatched to any gene: 4. CDR3 length equals 14 residues.

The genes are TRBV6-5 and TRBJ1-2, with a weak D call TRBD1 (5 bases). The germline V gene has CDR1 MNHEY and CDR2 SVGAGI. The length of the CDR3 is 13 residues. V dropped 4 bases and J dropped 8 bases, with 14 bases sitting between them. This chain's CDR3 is CASSSSHQGGYTF. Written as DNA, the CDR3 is TGTGCCAGCAGTTCGTCGCATCAGGGCGGCTACACCTTC.

The DNA for the CDR3 is TGTGCCAGCAGACAAAGGACAGTCTCTGGAAACACCATATATTTT. Amino acids: CASRQRTVSGNTIYF. V gene TRBV6-6 combines with J gene TRBJ1-3; D may be TRBD1 (6 bases). Germline loops: CDR1 MNHNY, CDR2 SVGAGI (reference sequence). With 6 bases removed from V and 0 bases from J, the gap between germline ends came to 12 bases. The CDR3 has 15 amino acids.

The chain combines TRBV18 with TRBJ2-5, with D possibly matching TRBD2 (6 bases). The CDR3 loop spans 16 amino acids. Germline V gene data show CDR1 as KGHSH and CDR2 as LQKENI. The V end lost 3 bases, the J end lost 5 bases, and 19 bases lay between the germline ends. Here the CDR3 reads CASSPRQSAGWETQYF. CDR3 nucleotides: TGTGCCAGCTCACCGCGACAGTCGGCGGGGTGGGAGACCCAGTACTTC.

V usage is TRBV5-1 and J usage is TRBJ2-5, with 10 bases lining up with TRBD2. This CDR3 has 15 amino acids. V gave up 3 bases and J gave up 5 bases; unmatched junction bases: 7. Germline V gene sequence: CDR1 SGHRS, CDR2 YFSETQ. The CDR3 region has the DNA TGCGCCAGCAGCTCCGAAGCGGGGGGGCAGGAGACCCAGTACTTC. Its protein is CASSSEAGGQETQYF.

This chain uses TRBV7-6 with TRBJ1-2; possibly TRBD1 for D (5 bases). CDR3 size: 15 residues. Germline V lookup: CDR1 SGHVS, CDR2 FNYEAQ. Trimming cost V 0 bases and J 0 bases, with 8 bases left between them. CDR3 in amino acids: CASSLAEGTNYGYTF. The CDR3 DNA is TGTGCCAGCAGCTTAGCGGAGGGGACTAACTATGGCTACACCTTC.

CDR3 protein: CASTGTGGGGANVLTF. DNA for the CDR3: TGTGCCAGTACGGGGACAGGGGGCGGGGGGGCCAACGTCCTGACTTTC. The chain recombines TRBV5-4 with TRBJ2-6; 12 nucleotides line up with TRBD1. The CDR3 loop spans 16 amino acids. Germline loops: CDR1 SGHNT, CDR2 YYREEE (reference sequence). The V and J ends lost 8 bases and 4 bases, in that order; junction bases with no gene match: 7. Together with reference TRBV5-4 and TRBJ2-6, the CDR3 gives the full variable domain: ETGVTQSPTHLIKTRGQQVTLRCSSQSGHNTVSWYQQALGQGPQFIFQYYREEENGRGNFPPRFSGLQFPNYSSELNVNALELDDSALYLCASTGTGGGGANVLTFGAGSRLTVL.

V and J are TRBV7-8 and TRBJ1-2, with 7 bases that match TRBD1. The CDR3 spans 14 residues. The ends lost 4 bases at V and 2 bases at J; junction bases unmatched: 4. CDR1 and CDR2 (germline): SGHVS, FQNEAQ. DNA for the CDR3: TGTGCCAGCAGCTCGACGGGACAGAACTATGGCTACACCTTC. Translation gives CASSSTGQNYGYTF.

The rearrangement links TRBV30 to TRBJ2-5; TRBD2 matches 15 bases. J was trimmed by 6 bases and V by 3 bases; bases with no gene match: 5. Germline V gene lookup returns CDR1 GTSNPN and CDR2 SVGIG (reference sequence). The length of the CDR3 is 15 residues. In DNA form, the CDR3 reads TGTGCCTGGAGGACCGGGACTAGCGGGAGGAAGACCCAGTACTTC. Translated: CAWRTGTSGRKTQYF.

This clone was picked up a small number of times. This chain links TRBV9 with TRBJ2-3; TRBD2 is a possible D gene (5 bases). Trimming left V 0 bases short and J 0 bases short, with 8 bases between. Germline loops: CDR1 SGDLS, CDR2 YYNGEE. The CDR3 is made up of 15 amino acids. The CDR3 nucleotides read TGTGCCAGCAGCGTAGTAGGCGGGAGCACAGATACGCAGTATTTT. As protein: CASSVVGGSTDTQYF.

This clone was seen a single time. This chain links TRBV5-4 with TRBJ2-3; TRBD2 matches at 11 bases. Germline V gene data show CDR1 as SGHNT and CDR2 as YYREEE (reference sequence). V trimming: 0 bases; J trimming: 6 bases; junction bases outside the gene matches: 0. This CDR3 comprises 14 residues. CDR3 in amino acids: CASSLASGRDTQYF. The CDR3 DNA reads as TGTGCCAGCAGCTTGGCTAGCGGGAGGGATACGCAGTATTTT.

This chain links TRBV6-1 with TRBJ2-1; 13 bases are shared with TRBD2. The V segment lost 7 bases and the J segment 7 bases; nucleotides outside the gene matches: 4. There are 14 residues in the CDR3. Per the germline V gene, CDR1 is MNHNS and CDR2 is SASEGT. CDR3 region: CASIPGLAGNEQFF. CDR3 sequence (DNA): TGTGCCAGCATCCCGGGACTAGCGGGGAATGAGCAGTTCTTC.

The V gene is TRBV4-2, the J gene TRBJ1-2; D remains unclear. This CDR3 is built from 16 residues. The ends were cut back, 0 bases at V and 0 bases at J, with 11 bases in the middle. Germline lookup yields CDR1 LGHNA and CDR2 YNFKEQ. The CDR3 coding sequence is TGTGCCAGCAGCCAAGAGGAGGGAACCACTAACTATGGCTACACCTTC. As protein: CASSQEEGTTNYGYTF.